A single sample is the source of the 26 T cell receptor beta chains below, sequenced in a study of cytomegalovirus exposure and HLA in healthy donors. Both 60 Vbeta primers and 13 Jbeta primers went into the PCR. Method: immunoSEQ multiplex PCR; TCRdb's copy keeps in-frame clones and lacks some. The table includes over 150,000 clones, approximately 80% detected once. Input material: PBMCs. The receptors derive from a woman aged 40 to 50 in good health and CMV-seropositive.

Here the CDR3 reads CASTREADPEKLFF. The CDR3 coding sequence is TGTGCCAGCACGCGAGAAGCGGACCCCGAAAAACTGTTTTTT. The chain carries TRBV6-1 and TRBJ1-4, with D uncertain. The V end was cut by 7 bases, the J end by 8 bases, with 17 bases between. The CDR3 length is 14 residues. From germline, CDR1 is MNHNS and CDR2 SASEGT.

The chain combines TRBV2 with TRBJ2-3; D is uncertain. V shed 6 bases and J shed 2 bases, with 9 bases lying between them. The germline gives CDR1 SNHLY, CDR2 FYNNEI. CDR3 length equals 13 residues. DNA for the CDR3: TGTGCCAGCAGCGGCAGCGACACAGATACGCAGTATTTT. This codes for CASSGSDTDTQYF.

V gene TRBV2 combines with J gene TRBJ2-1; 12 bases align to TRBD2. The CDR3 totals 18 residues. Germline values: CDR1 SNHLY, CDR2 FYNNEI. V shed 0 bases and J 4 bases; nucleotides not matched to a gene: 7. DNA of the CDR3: TGTGCCAGCAGTGAAGCCGCCCGGACTAGCGGGAATTACAATGAGCAGTTCTTC. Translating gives CASSEAARTSGNYNEQFF. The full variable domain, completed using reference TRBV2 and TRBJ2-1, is EPEVTQTPSHQVTQMGQEVILRCVPISNHLYFYWYRQILGQKVEFLVSFYNNEISEKSEIFDDQFSVERPDGSNFTLKIRSTKLEDSAMYFCASSEAARTSGNYNEQFFGPGTRLTVL.

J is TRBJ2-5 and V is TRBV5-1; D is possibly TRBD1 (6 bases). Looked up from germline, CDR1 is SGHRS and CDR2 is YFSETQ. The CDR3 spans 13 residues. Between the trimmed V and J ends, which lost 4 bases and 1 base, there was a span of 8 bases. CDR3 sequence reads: CASSGGLQETQYF. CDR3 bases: TGCGCCAGCAGCGGGGGCCTCCAAGAGACCCAGTACTTC.

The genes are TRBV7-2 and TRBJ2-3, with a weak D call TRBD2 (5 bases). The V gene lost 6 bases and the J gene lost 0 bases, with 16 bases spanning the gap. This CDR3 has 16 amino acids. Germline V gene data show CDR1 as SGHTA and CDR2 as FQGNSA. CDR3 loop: CASRRKGDTSTDTQYF. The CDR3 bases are TGTGCCAGCAGACGAAAGGGAGATACTAGCACAGATACGCAGTATTTT.

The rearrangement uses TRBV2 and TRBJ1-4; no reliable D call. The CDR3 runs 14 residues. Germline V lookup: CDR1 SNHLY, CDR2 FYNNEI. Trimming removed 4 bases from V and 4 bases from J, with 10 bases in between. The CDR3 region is CASSGGLINEKLFF. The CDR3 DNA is TGTGCCAGCAGTGGTGGACTGATTAATGAAAAACTGTTTTTT.

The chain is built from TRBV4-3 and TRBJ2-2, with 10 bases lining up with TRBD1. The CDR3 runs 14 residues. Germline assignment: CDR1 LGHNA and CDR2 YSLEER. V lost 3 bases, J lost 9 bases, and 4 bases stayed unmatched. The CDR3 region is CASSQGDRGRELFF. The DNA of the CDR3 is TGCGCCAGCAGCCAGGGGGACAGGGGACGGGAGCTGTTTTTT.

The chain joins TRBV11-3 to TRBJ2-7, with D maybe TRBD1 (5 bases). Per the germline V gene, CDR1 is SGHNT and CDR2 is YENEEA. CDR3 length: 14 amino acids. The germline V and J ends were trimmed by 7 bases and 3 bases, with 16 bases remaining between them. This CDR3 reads CASKPQPDSYEQYF. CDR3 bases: TGTGCCAGCAAACCGCAACCAGACAGCTACGAGCAGTACTTC.

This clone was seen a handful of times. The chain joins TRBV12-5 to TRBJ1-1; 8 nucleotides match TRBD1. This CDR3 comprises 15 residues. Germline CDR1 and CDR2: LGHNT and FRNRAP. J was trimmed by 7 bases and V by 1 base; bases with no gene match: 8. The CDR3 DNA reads TGTGCTAGTGGTTTGGGGCAGGGGGCAGAGTTTGAAGCTTTCTTT. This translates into CASGLGQGAEFEAFF. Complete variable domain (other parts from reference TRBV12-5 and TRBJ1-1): DARVTQTPRHKVTEMGQEVTMRCQPILGHNTVFWYRQTMMQGLELLAYFRNRAPLDDSGMPKDRFSAEMPDATLATLKIQPSEPRDSAVYFCASGLGQGAEFEAFFGQGTRLTVV.

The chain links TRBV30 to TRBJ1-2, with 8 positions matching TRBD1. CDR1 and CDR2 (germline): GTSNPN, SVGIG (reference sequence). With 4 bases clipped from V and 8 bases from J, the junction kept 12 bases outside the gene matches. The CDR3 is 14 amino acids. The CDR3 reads CAWTPGGLGGGYTF. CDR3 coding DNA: TGTGCCTGGACCCCAGGGGGCCTCGGGGGCGGCTACACCTTC.

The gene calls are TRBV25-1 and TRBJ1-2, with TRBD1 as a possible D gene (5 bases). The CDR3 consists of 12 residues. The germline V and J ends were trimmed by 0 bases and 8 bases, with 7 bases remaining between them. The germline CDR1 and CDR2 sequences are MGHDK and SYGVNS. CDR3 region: CASSEYRGGYTF. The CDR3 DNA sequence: TGTGCCAGCAGTGAATATAGGGGAGGCTACACCTTC.

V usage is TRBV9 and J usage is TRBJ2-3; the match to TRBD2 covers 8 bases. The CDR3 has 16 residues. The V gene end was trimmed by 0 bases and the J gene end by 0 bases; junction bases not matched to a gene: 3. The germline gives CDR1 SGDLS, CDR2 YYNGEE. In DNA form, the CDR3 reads TGTGCCAGCAGCGTAGACGGGGGGGCTAGCACAGATACGCAGTATTTT. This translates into CASSVDGGASTDTQYF.

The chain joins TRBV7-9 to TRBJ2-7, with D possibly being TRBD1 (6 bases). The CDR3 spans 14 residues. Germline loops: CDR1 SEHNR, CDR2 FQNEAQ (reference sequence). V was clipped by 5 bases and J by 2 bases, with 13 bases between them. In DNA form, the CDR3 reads TGTGCCAGCAGCGACCAAGAGGGGGCCTACGAGCAGTACTTC. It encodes CASSDQEGAYEQYF.

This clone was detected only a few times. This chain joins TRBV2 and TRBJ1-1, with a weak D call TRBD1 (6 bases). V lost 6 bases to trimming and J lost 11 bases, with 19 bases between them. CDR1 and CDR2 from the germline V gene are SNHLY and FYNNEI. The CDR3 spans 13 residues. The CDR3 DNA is TGTGCCAGCAGCCAGGACGGGGGAGGGGGGGCTTTCTTT. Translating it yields CASSQDGGGGAFF. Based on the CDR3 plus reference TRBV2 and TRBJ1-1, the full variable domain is EPEVTQTPSHQVTQMGQEVILRCVPISNHLYFYWYRQILGQKVEFLVSFYNNEISEKSEIFDDQFSVERPDGSNFTLKIRSTKLEDSAMYFCASSQDGGGGAFFGQGTRLTVV.

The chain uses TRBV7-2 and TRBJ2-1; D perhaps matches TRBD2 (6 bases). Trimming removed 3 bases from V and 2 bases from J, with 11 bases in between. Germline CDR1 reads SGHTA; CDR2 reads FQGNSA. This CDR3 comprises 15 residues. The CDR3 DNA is TGTGCCAGCAGCTTCGGAGGGGCACCCTACAATGAGCAGTTCTTC. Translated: CASSFGGAPYNEQFF.

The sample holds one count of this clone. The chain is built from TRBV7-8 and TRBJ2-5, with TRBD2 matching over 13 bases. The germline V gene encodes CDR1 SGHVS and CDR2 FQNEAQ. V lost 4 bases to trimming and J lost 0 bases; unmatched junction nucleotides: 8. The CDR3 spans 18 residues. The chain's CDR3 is CASSSGLAGAGYQETQYF. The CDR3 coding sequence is TGTGCCAGCAGCTCCGGACTAGCGGGGGCGGGGTACCAAGAGACCCAGTACTTC. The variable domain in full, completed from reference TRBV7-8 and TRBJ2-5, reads GAGVSQSPRYKVAKRGQDVALRCDPISGHVSLFWYQQALGQGPEFLTYFQNEAQLDKSGLPSDRFFAERPEGSVSTLKIQRTQQEDSAVYLCASSSGLAGAGYQETQYFGPGTRLLVL.

CDR3 DNA: TGTGCCAGCAGCTCCGGGACAGGGGATAGCAATCAGCCCCAGCATTTT. Protein: CASSSGTGDSNQPQHF. The chain carries TRBV5-6 and TRBJ1-5; TRBD1 matches 10 bases. The trim removed 3 bases at V and 0 bases at J, leaving 3 bases unmatched. Looked up from germline, CDR1 is SGHDT and CDR2 is YYEEEE. The CDR3 has 16 amino acids.

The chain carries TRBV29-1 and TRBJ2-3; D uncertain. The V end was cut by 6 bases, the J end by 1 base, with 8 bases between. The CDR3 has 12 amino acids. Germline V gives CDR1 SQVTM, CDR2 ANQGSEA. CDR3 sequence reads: CSVARGTDTQYF. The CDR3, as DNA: TGCAGCGTGGCCCGGGGCACAGATACGCAGTATTTT.

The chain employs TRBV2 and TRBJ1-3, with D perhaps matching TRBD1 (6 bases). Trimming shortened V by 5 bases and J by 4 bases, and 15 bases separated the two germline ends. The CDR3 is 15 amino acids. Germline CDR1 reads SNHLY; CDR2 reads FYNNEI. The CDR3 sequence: CASSPIGGSGNTIYF. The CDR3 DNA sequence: TGTGCCAGCAGTCCGATAGGGGGTTCAGGAAACACCATATATTTT.

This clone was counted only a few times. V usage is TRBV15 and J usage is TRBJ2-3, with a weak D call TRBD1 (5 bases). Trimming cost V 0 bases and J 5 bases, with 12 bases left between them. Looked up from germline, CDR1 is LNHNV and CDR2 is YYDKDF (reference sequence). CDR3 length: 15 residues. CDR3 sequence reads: CATSREGLQGDTQYF. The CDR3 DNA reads TGTGCCACCAGCAGAGAAGGTCTCCAGGGAGATACGCAGTATTTT.

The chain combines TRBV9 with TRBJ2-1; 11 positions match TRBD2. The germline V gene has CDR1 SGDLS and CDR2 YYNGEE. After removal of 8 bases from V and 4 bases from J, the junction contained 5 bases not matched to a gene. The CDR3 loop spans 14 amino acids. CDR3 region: CARLAGGLYNEQFF. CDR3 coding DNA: TGTGCCAGGCTAGCGGGAGGACTTTACAATGAGCAGTTCTTC.

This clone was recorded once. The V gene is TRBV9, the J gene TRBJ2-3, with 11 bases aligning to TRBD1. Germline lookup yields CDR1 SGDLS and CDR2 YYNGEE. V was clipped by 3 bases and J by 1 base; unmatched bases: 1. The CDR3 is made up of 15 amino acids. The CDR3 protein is CASSAGQGGTDTQYF. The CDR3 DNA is TGTGCCAGCAGCGCGGGACAGGGGGGCACAGATACGCAGTATTTT.

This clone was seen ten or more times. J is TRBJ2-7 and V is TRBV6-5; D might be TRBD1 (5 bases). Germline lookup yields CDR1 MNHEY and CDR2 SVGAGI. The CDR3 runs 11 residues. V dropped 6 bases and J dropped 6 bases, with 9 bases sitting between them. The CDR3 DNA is TGTGCCAGCAGCTATAGGGGCGAGCAGTACTTC. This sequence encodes CASSYRGEQYF.

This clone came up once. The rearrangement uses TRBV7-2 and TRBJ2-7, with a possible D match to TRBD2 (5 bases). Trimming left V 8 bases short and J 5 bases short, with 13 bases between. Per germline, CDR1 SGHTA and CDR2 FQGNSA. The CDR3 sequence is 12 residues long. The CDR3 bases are TGTGCCAGCTGTACCGTGGGAGACGAGCAGTACTTC. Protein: CASCTVGDEQYF.

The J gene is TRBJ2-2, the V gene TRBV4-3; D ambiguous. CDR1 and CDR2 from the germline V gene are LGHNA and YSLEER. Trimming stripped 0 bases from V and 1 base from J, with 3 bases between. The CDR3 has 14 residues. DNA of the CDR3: TGCGCCAGCAGCCAAGAACAGAACACCGGGGAGCTGTTTTTT. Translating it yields CASSQEQNTGELFF.

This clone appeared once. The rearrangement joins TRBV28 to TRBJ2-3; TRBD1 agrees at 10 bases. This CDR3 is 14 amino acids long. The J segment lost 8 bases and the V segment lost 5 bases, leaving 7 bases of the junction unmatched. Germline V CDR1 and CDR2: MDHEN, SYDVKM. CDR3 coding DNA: TGTGCCAGCAGTACGCGGGACAGGGGTGGTACGCAGTATTTT. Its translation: CASSTRDRGGTQYF.